This TCR beta chain stems from a study of sequential checkpoint blockade in melanoma. Turning to the study itself: First-line arms were nivolumab then ipilimumab, or the reverse, randomized 1:1. More than 20 patients had tumor biopsies before treatment and at week 13.

The treatment denotes: randomized to nivolumab then ipilimumab (arm A) or the reverse (arm B). Patients had received no earlier DNA-damaging chemotherapy. Study results and limitations: Patients with week-13 increases in T-cell fraction and clonality benefited about 30 times more often.

The germline V gene has CDR1 SGDLS and CDR2 YYNGEE. This CDR3 contains 15 residues. Trimming removed 0 bases from V and 3 bases from J, with 13 bases in between. Of note for this clone: Its antigen is not known.

Sequencing used immunoSEQ multiplex PCR; TCRdb keeps in-frame clones, though not all of them. The sample has roughly 6,400 clones; around 21% are singletons. This specimen consisted of tumor tissue (inferred from file names), obtained from a patient given nivolumab and ipilimumab in sequence. This receptor was identified in a human donor with melanoma. The J gene is TRBJ2-7, the V gene TRBV9; a weak D match, TRBD2 (5 bases). This CDR3 reads CASSVGPGENYEQYF. In DNA form, the CDR3 reads TGTGCCAGCAGCGTAGGGCCCGGGGAGAACTACGAGCAGTACTTC.